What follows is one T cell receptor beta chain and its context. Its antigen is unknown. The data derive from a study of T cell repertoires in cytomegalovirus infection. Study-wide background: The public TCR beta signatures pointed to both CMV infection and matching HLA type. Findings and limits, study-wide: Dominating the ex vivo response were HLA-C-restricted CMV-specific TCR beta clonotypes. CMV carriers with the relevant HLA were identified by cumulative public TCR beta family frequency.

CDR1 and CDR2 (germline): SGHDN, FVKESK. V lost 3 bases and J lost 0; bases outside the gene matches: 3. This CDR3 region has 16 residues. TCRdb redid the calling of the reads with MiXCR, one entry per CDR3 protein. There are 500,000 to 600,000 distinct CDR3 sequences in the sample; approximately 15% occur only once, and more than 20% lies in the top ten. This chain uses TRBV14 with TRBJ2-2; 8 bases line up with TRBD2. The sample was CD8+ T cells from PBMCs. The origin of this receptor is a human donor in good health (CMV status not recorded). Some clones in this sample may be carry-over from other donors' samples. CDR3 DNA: TGTGCCAGCAGCCAGCCGGGACTAGCGAACACCGGGGAGCTGTTTTTT. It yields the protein CASSQPGLANTGELFF.